The rows below give T cell receptor beta chains drawn from one sample of a study of blood T cells in healthy people across ages. MiXCR, applied by TCRdb to the 5' RACE reads, yields one record per CDR3 protein. Here the sample spans 550,000 to 650,000 distinct CDR3 sequences, around a quarter being singletons. This sample was also put to use in a study of T cells of mothers and their children.

Specimen: blood. These receptor sequences come from a boy aged 2 to 9 in good health. Both conserved end residues are part of each CDR3. A D gene is named only where the DNA matches it firmly. Size tells how often a clone was seen (once, few, many) or the class of an expanded clone, and some rows leave it out.

TRBJ2-4 few - TRBV10-2 TGCGCCAGCAGTGAGATAGCAGTCGGGCGGGGAAACATTCAGTACTTC CASSEIAVGRGNIQYF
TRBJ2-3 - - TRBV12-3/TRBV12-4 TGTGCCAGCAGACTGTCTGGGAACACAGATACGCAGTATTTT CASRLSGNTDTQYF
TRBJ2-1 few - TRBV7-9 TGTGCCAGCAGCTTAGGATTTGGCAGCTACAATGAGCAGTTCTTC CASSLGFGSYNEQFF
TRBJ2-5 many - TRBV5-1 TGCGCCAGCAGCTGGACACAAATCCAAGAGACCCAGTACTTC CASSWTQIQETQYF
TRBJ2-1 few TRBD1 TRBV27 TGTGCCAGCAGTTTATCTCAGGGGGCCTCCTACAATGAGCAGTTCTTC CASSLSQGASYNEQFF
TRBJ2-5 - - TRBV20-1 TGCAGTGCTAGAGAGGGGGTACAACAAGAGACCCAGTACTTC CSAREGVQQETQYF
TRBJ2-7 few - TRBV7-2 TGTGCCAGCAGCACGGGGGACAGCTACGGAGGCGAGCAGTACTTC CASSTGDSYGGEQYF
TRBJ2-7 few TRBD2 TRBV13 TGTGCCAGCAGCTTTGGACTAGGAGAAGAGCAGTACTTC CASSFGLGEEQYF
TRBJ2-7 once TRBD1 TRBV27 TGTGCCAGCAGTCTGACCGGGACAGGGAAAAACGAGCAGTACTTC CASSLTGTGKNEQYF
TRBJ2-5 - TRBD2 TRBV14 TGTGCCAGCAGCCAAAGGTGGGAGGGCCGAGGGGCCCAGTACTTC CASSQRWEGRGAQYF
TRBJ2-1 - - TRBV12-3/TRBV12-4 TGTGCCAGCAGTTTGGTCGGCCCTGCCGTTGAGCAGTTCTTC CASSLVGPAVEQFF
TRBJ2-3 few - TRBV12-3/TRBV12-4 TGTGCCAGCAGTCCACTGTTCCACGGTCGGTATTTT CASSPLFHGRYF
TRBJ2-5 many - TRBV7-2 TGTGCCAGCAGCGCTATGGGGCAGGAGACCCAGTACTTC CASSAMGQETQYF
TRBJ1-4 - - TRBV12-3/TRBV12-4 TGTGCCAGCAGTCCCAGAGTTTTCGCTACAATGAGTGAAAAACTGTTTTTT CASSPRVFATMSEKLFF
TRBJ1-6 - TRBD1 TRBV6-1 TGTGCCAGCTGGGACAGTTATAATTCACCCCTCCACTTT CASWDSYNSPLHF
TRBJ2-7 - - TRBV12-3/TRBV12-4 TGTGCCAGCAGTTTAACGGGCGCGGCGGGAAACTACGAGCAGTACTTC CASSLTGAAGNYEQYF
TRBJ2-7 - TRBD2 TRBV4-3 TGCGCCAGCAGCCCCGGAAGCGGGGGGTTAGGGAACGAGCAGTACTTC CASSPGSGGLGNEQYF
TRBJ1-4 few - TRBV11-2 TGTGCCAGCAGCTTAGCTGGGAGGGCCGGTGAAAAACTGTTTTTT CASSLAGRAGEKLFF
TRBJ2-3 once - TRBV27 TGTGCCAGCAGTTTAACAGTCATAGATACGCAGTATTTT CASSLTVIDTQYF
TRBJ2-5 - TRBD2 TRBV27 TGTGCCAGCAGTGCCATTTCGGGGGGAGAAGAGACCCAGTACTTC CASSAISGGEETQYF
TRBJ1-3 - TRBD1 TRBV6-1 TGTGCCAGCACCATTTCAACGGGACAGCGCGTCTCTGGAAACACCATATATTTT CASTISTGQRVSGNTIYF
TRBJ1-2 once TRBD1 TRBV27 TGTGCCAGCAGTTTTACAGGGGTCTATGGCTACACCTTC CASSFTGVYGYTF
TRBJ2-1 - TRBD2 TRBV19 TGTGCCAGTAGGACTAGCGGGGGAATTTACAATGAGCAGTTCTTC CASRTSGGIYNEQFF
TRBJ1-4 many - TRBV29-1 TGCAGCGTCTCAGAGGACAGTCCCGAAAAACTGTTTTTT CSVSEDSPEKLFF
TRBJ2-1 - TRBD2 TRBV5-1 TGCGCCAGCAGCCGTGGAGCGGGGGTCCTCAATGAGCAGTTCTTC CASSRGAGVLNEQFF
TRBJ1-4 - - TRBV10-3 TGTGCCATCAGTGAGTTTCCATTGTCAACTAATGAAAAACTGTTTTTT CAISEFPLSTNEKLFF
TRBJ1-2 few TRBD1 TRBV5-5 TGTGCCAGCAGCGTACCGGGACAGGGATCTAAGGGCTACACCTTC CASSVPGQGSKGYTF
TRBJ1-6 - - TRBV9 TGTGCCAGCAGCCTCGGTTCTTATAATTCACCCCTCCACTTT CASSLGSYNSPLHF
TRBJ1-2 - TRBD1 TRBV18 TGTGCCAGCTCAAGACAGGGAAGGGACTATGGCTACACCTTC CASSRQGRDYGYTF
TRBJ1-5 - - TRBV12-3/TRBV12-4 TGTGCCAGCAGTTTAGCAGTGATCAGCAATCAGCCCCAGCATTTT CASSLAVISNQPQHF
TRBJ2-7 few - TRBV3-1 TGTGCCAGCAGCCAGGAAAGGGGATATGGCTACGAGCAGTACTTC CASSQERGYGYEQYF
TRBJ2-1 few - TRBV30 TGCGGCTGGGACAATGAGCAGTTCTTC CGWDNEQFF
TRBJ1-5 - - TRBV20-1 TGCAGTGCTAGAGATGGGGTGGTCCAGCCCCAGCATTTT CSARDGVVQPQHF
TRBJ2-6 few - TRBV7-2 TGTGCCAGCAGCTTAGGCGGGGTCCCATCTGGGGCCAACGTCCTGACTTTC CASSLGGVPSGANVLTF
TRBJ2-3 - TRBD1 TRBV4-3 TGCGCCAGCAGCCAAGATTTCGAGGGGGCATACGATACGCAGTATTTT CASSQDFEGAYDTQYF
TRBJ2-3 medium-sized - TRBV20-1 TGCAGGGGAGGCGGGGTTAGCACAGATACGCAGTATTTT CRGGGVSTDTQYF
TRBJ2-7 - - TRBV2 TGTGCGGTATCTTCCTACGAGCAGTACTTC CAVSSYEQYF
TRBJ2-2 - TRBD2 TRBV20-1 TGCAGTGCTAAGGATCCTTACGGGGGGGACACCGGGGAGCTGTTTTTT CSAKDPYGGDTGELFF
TRBJ1-2 many - TRBV7-8 TGTGCCAGCAGCTCAAGCTATGGCTACACCTTC CASSSSYGYTF
TRBJ2-5 - - TRBV15 TGTGCCACCAGCAGAGATTGGGAGACCCAGTACTTC CATSRDWETQYF
TRBJ1-1 - - TRBV29-1 TGCAGCGTTAAAAAGGAGAACACTGAAGCTTTCTTT CSVKKENTEAFF
TRBJ2-5 - - TRBV7-2 TGTGCCAGCAGCTTAAAATTGGGCGAGACCCAGTACTTC CASSLKLGETQYF
TRBJ2-7 - TRBD1 TRBV18 TGTGCCAGCTCCCCCTTCTATGACAGGGCACTCTACGAGCAGTACTTC CASSPFYDRALYEQYF
TRBJ2-7 - - TRBV6-2/TRBV6-3 TGTGCCAGCAGTTATGGGGATACTTCCTACGAGCAGTACTTC CASSYGDTSYEQYF
TRBJ2-2 - - TRBV18 TGTGCCAGCTCACCAGGGTCGAACACCGGGGAGCTGTTTTTT CASSPGSNTGELFF
TRBJ2-5 few - TRBV10-3 TGTGCCATCACCACCGGCGGACAAGAGACCCAGTACTTC CAITTGGQETQYF
TRBJ2-7 few - TRBV6-6 TGTGCCAGCAGCTCGCGGGGCATTTATTACGAGCAGTACTTC CASSSRGIYYEQYF
TRBJ1-1 few TRBD1 TRBV12-3/TRBV12-4 TGTGCCAGCAGTTCCAGGGGGCAATATTCTGAAGCTTTCTTT CASSSRGQYSEAFF
TRBJ1-1 - - TRBV7-3 TGTGCCAGCAGCTTAATGGGGAGGGAAGGAGCTTTCTTT CASSLMGREGAFF
TRBJ2-1 few TRBD2 TRBV12-3/TRBV12-4 TGTGCCACCGGACTAGCGGGAGCGGTTGAGCAGTTCTTC CATGLAGAVEQFF
TRBJ2-2 - - TRBV6-7 TGTGCCAGCAGCCCTAGACACGGGTTTGATACCGGGGAGCTGTTTTTT CASSPRHGFDTGELFF
TRBJ2-7 few - TRBV29-1 TGCAGCGTTGAAGTGGGGACCCAAGGTCCCTACGAGCAGTACTTC CSVEVGTQGPYEQYF
TRBJ2-7 few - TRBV30 TGTGCCTGGAGTCCCCTGGGCCTCGAGCAGTACTTC CAWSPLGLEQYF
TRBJ1-2 - - TRBV2 TGTGCCAGCAGTACGAATAACTATGGCTACACCTTC CASSTNNYGYTF
TRBJ2-3 few - TRBV27 TGTGCCAGCAGTTTTACAGGGTTTACAGATACGCAGTATTTT CASSFTGFTDTQYF
TRBJ1-4 - - TRBV25-1 TGTGCCAGCAGTGAATTCGCCCTTTTTGAAAAACTGTTTTTT CASSEFALFEKLFF
TRBJ2-5 - TRBD2 TRBV7-8 TGTGCCAGCAGCCGCTCGGAGCGGGGGGGCCTCGAGACCCAGTACTTC CASSRSERGGLETQYF
TRBJ1-1 - TRBD1 TRBV20-1 TGCAGTGCTAGAGACCAGACAGGGAGAGGGACTGAAGCTTTCTTT CSARDQTGRGTEAFF
TRBJ1-1 few TRBD1 TRBV14 TGTGCCAGCTTAGGACAGGGGAACACTGAAGCTTTCTTT CASLGQGNTEAFF
TRBJ2-6 few - TRBV3-1 TGTGCCAGCAGCCAATTTACGGGGTCCCTCCCTTCTGGGGCCAACGTCCCGACTTTC CASSQFTGSLPSGANVPTF